This note documents a single T cell receptor beta chain sequence. Followed longitudinally, the Seattle patients had been enrolled during active infection. Germline CDR1 is LNHDA and CDR2 is SQIVND (reference sequence). V lost 10 bases and J lost 6, with 18 bases in between. The CDR3 runs to 13 residues. In the original analysis: Amplified reference gene primers provided the basis for estimating nucleated cell counts. Clones were sequenced by immunoSEQ multiplex PCR, and TCRdb holds only the in-frame ones, with some missing. The D gene and trimming were derived from the DNA, and the V and J assignments and clone size from that table. The profile shows 200,000 to 250,000 clones, 80% to 90% of them singletons. This entry belongs to a study of blood T cell repertoires in COVID-19. Study at large: COVID-19 samples from acute and convalescent phases originated in the United States, Italy and Spain.

Source material: peripheral blood. The chain uses TRBV19 and TRBJ1-2, with D hard to call. The sequence came from a man between 50 and 59 years old with COVID-19, enrolled during active disease. The CDR3 bases are TGTGCCACCTCCTCCGGCGGGTTGGATGGCTACACCTTC. It encodes CATSSGGLDGYTF.